The next 18 T cell receptor beta chains were all read from a single sample in a study of Graves' ophthalmopathy and Graves' hyperthyroidism. CDR3 regions of TCR beta were amplified from RNA transcripts. The workflow started with a first-round RT-PCR run with HTBI primers and then moved on to a second-round multiplex PCR. TCRdb analysed the multiplex PCR reads with MiXCR anew, one entry per CDR3 protein. This sample has 650,000 to 900,000 distinct CDR3 sequences, with roughly two fifths found just once. Sequencing was done on a sample of peripheral blood. Source of these receptors: an adult man with Graves' ophthalmopathy.

This clonotype was seen repeatedly, ten times or more. This chain links TRBV19 with TRBJ2-6; TRBD2 might be the D (5 bases). The CDR3 consists of 14 residues. Germline V CDR1 and CDR2: LNHDA, SQIVND (reference sequence). Deletions cut 5 bases from V and 3 bases from J, with 8 bases between. The CDR3 region is CASSEGIGANVLTF. CDR3 nucleotide sequence: TGTGCCAGTAGTGAGGGAATTGGGGCCAACGTCCTGACTTTC.

The J gene is TRBJ2-6, the V gene TRBV10-3; D possibly corresponds to TRBD2 (5 bases). This CDR3 spans 18 amino acids. Germline loops: CDR1 ENHRY, CDR2 SYGVKD. Trimming left V 1 base short and J 4 bases short, with 17 bases between. The CDR3 sequence: CAISELGWGVLGANVLTF. The CDR3, as DNA: TGTGCCATCAGTGAGTTAGGGTGGGGAGTGTTGGGGGCCAACGTCCTGACTTTC.

With respect to this clonotype: The junction departs from germline at one end; a sequencing error may be responsible. The J gene is TRBJ1-4, the V gene TRBV5-1; TRBD1 agrees at 7 bases. This CDR3 has 14 residues. CDR1 is SGHRS, CDR2 YFSETQ, per germline. The CDR3 coding sequence is TGCGCCAGCAGCTTGAGGGACAGCAATGAAAAACTGTGTTTT. This encodes CASSLRDSNEKLCF.

This clonotype occurred many times. The chain links TRBV7-9 to TRBJ2-7; a weak D match, TRBD1 (5 bases). Germline CDR1 SEHNR, CDR2 FQNEAQ (reference sequence). The germline V and J ends were trimmed by 5 bases and 0 bases, with 17 bases remaining between them. This CDR3 has 16 amino acids. The CDR3 DNA sequence: TGTGCCAGCAGCCAACGGTCGACAGCAGTCTCCTACGAGCAGTACTTC. Protein product: CASSQRSTAVSYEQYF.

This clonotype was found many times. The V and J genes are TRBV9 and TRBJ1-1; TRBD1 matches at 10 bases. Germline CDR1 SGDLS, CDR2 YYNGEE. The ends lost 0 bases at V and 4 bases at J; junction bases unmatched: 6. The CDR3 totals 16 residues. This CDR3 is CASSVGGTGDTTEAFF. DNA of the CDR3: TGTGCCAGCAGCGTAGGCGGGACAGGGGATACCACTGAAGCTTTCTTT.

A remark on this clonotype: At one boundary the junction diverges from the germline segment, which might be a read error. CDR3 residues: CASSFEGWTEAFF. The CDR3 DNA reads TGTGCCAGCAGTTTTGAGGGCTGGACTGAAGCTTTCTTT. The chain joins TRBV10-3 to TRBJ1-1; D call uncertain. The CDR3 has 13 residues. Germline-derived CDR1 and CDR2 are ENHRY and SYGVKD.

This clonotype has ten or more counts. The chain couples TRBV2 to TRBJ1-1; 8 positions match TRBD1. There are 14 residues in the CDR3. The trim removed 5 bases at V and 0 bases at J, leaving 2 bases unmatched. Germline CDR1 reads SNHLY; CDR2 reads FYNNEI. The chain's CDR3 is CASSRQGLNTEAFF. CDR3 coding DNA: TGTGCCAGCAGTAGACAGGGGCTGAACACTGAAGCTTTCTTT.

This clonotype was picked up many times. V usage is TRBV15 and J usage is TRBJ1-4; 7 nucleotides agree with TRBD1. V was pared by 7 bases and J by 4 bases, with 6 bases of the junction left unmatched. CDR1 LNHNV and CDR2 YYDKDF come from the germline V gene (reference sequence). This CDR3 spans 14 amino acids. CDR3 sequence (DNA): TGTGCCACCATCCCAGACAGGGATAATGAAAAACTGTTTTTT. This codes for CATIPDRDNEKLFF.

This chain links TRBV20-1 with TRBJ1-1; D might be TRBD1 (6 bases). Looked up from germline, CDR1 is DFQATT and CDR2 is SNEGSKA (reference sequence). The CDR3 covers 15 residues. Trimming took 2 bases from V and 4 from J, leaving 17 bases between them. The DNA for the CDR3 is TGCAGTGCTAGAAAGGGGGGGAGGGTGAGCACTGAAGCTTTCTTT. Protein: CSARKGGRVSTEAFF.

This chain links TRBV10-3 with TRBJ1-6; 7 positions agree with TRBD1. This CDR3 region has 15 residues. Looked up from germline, CDR1 is ENHRY and CDR2 is SYGVKD. Losses at the gene ends were 5 bases for V and 9 bases for J; bases not matched to a gene: 10. The CDR3 nucleotides are TGTGCCATCAGTCTATCCGGGACAGCCGCTTCACCCCTCCACTTT. It codes for CAISLSGTAASPLHF.

This clonotype was recorded at least ten times. The CDR3: CASSWGQLNTEAFF. Written as DNA, the CDR3 is TGTGCCAGTAGTTGGGGACAGCTGAACACTGAAGCTTTCTTT. This sequence joins TRBV5-6 and TRBJ1-1, with 7 bases that match TRBD1. The ends lost 8 bases at V and 0 bases at J; junction bases unmatched: 7. The CDR3 has 14 residues. The V gene's germline CDR1 is SGHDT and CDR2 YYEEEE.

The rearrangement uses TRBV20-1 and TRBJ1-5; TRBD1 agrees at 7 bases. The germline V gene encodes CDR1 DFQATT and CDR2 SNEGSKA (reference sequence). Trimming cost V 5 bases and J 0 bases; bases outside gene matches: 4. The CDR3 spans 14 residues. The CDR3 DNA sequence: TGCAGTGCTGACAGGGCCGATAGCAATCAGCCCCAGCATTTT. It translates to CSADRADSNQPQHF.

The chain carries TRBV7-6 and TRBJ2-2; no definite D call. The CDR3 runs 14 residues. From germline, CDR1 is SGHVS and CDR2 FNYEAQ. V gave up 4 bases and J gave up 3 bases, with 9 bases separating them. As DNA, the CDR3 is TGTGCCAGCAGCTCAGGCGTGGACACCGGGGAGCTGTTTTTT. Translation gives CASSSGVDTGELFF.

V is TRBV20-1 and J is TRBJ1-1; maybe TRBD1 (6 bases). The CDR3 totals 13 residues. V was pared by 3 bases and J by 12 bases, with 20 bases between. Looked up from germline, CDR1 is DFQATT and CDR2 is SNEGSKA (reference sequence). The CDR3 nucleotides read TGCAGTGCTAGGGTCGCAGGGGCCCGCGACACTTTCTTT. Translating gives CSARVAGARDTFF.

This clonotype was observed a few times. This chain uses TRBV6-5 with TRBJ1-1; D remains unclear. The CDR3 is 13 residues long. The germline V and J ends were trimmed by 6 bases and 6 bases, with 14 bases remaining between them. Germline loops: CDR1 MNHEY, CDR2 SVGAGI. The CDR3 DNA sequence: TGTGCCAGCAGCGGAGCAGACAACTCTGAAGCTTTCTTT. It is translated as CASSGADNSEAFF.

This clonotype occurred a few times. J is TRBJ2-7 and V is TRBV19; no definite D call. Germline CDR1 reads LNHDA; CDR2 reads SQIVND (reference sequence). V lost 8 bases to trimming and J lost 2 bases, with 13 bases between them. The CDR3 runs 13 residues. This CDR3 is CASGRRGTYEQYF. CDR3 nucleotide sequence: TGTGCCAGTGGCCGCCGTGGGACCTACGAGCAGTACTTC.

This clonotype was observed a few times. V and J are TRBV7-9 and TRBJ1-4; D is perhaps TRBD1 (5 bases). V was cut by 3 bases and J by 10 bases, with 21 bases left in between. CDR1 and CDR2 (germline): SEHNR, FQNEAQ (reference sequence). The CDR3 consists of 16 residues. The CDR3: CASSLASAATVGKLFF. The CDR3 DNA reads TGTGCCAGCAGCTTGGCCTCGGCAGCGACAGTTGGAAAACTGTTTTTT.

The gene calls are TRBV20-1 and TRBJ2-7; TRBD1 aligns across 11 bases. J lost 10 bases, V lost 1 base, and 3 bases had no gene match. Germline V lookup: CDR1 DFQATT, CDR2 SNEGSKA (reference sequence). This CDR3 region has 12 residues. The CDR3 DNA is TGCAGTGCTAGAGGGACAGGGGGCGATCAGTACTTC. Translation gives CSARGTGGDQYF.